These 8 T cell receptor beta chains share one sample of origin, sequenced in a study of blood T cell repertoires in COVID-19. Sequencing used immunoSEQ multiplex PCR; TCRdb keeps in-frame clones, though not all of them. The table records fewer than 500,000 clones, 70% to 90% of them present only once. Sequences were obtained from peripheral blood. Receptor source: a man aged 18 to 30 with COVID-19, enrolled during active disease.

The V call is TRBV20-1, the J call TRBJ2-5, with D perhaps matching TRBD2 (6 bases). Trimming pared 3 bases from V and 13 bases from J, leaving 15 bases between. The germline V gene has CDR1 DFQATT and CDR2 SNEGSKA (reference sequence). This CDR3 is built from 11 residues. As DNA, the CDR3 is TGCAGTGCTAGTGGGGCGGGCGGGGCGTACTTC. Protein: CSASGAGGAYF.

The chain recombines TRBV6-5 with TRBJ2-7, with TRBD1 matching 7 bases. Unmatched junction bases numbered 7, after V lost 6 bases and J lost 5 bases. Germline assignment: CDR1 MNHEY and CDR2 SVGAGI. The CDR3 spans 13 residues. CDR3 in DNA: TGTGCCAGCAGATCGACAGGGTTGCACGAGCAGTACTTC. Its protein product is CASRSTGLHEQYF.

V usage is TRBV19 and J usage is TRBJ1-2, with TRBD1 as a possible D gene (6 bases). CDR1 is LNHDA and CDR2 is SQIVND in the germline V gene (reference sequence). Trimming removed 11 bases from V and 7 bases from J, with 17 bases in between. The CDR3 extends over 12 amino acids. The CDR3 sequence: CAGVHHRVGYTF. The CDR3 bases are TGTGCCGGGGTCCATCACAGGGTTGGCTACACCTTC.

The CDR3 coding sequence is TGTGCCAGCAGCGTCCTAGCGGGAGGGGATGCTACAGATACGCAGTATTTT. This codes for CASSVLAGGDATDTQYF. This rearrangement joins TRBV9 to TRBJ2-3, with 12 bases fitting TRBD2. The CDR3 extends over 17 amino acids. The germline CDR1 and CDR2 sequences are SGDLS and YYNGEE. The junction had 7 bases not matched to a gene; V was cut back by 2 bases and J by 3 bases.

This chain uses TRBV7-9 with TRBJ1-3; TRBD1 matches 10 bases. The V and J ends lost 5 bases and 2 bases, in that order; junction bases with no gene match: 6. The length of the CDR3 is 16 residues. Germline-derived CDR1 and CDR2 are SEHNR and FQNEAQ (reference sequence). Here the CDR3 DNA reads TGTGCCAGCAGCGTCGGACAGGGGGGGACTGGAAACACCATATATTTT. Protein sequence: CASSVGQGGTGNTIYF.

In its sample, this clone was seen once. V and J are TRBV5-1 and TRBJ2-3, with D possibly being TRBD2 (5 bases). With 0 bases removed from V and 6 bases from J, the gap between germline ends came to 14 bases. This CDR3 spans 15 amino acids. Germline lookup yields CDR1 SGHRS and CDR2 YFSETQ. CDR3 in DNA: TGCGCCAGCAGCTTGGCCGACGGGGATCGGGATACGCAGTATTTT. Its translation: CASSLADGDRDTQYF.

J is TRBJ2-7 and V is TRBV6-5; D is possibly TRBD2 (5 bases). This CDR3 has 11 residues. The V gene's germline CDR1 is MNHEY and CDR2 SVGAGI. Trimming shortened V by 6 bases and J by 7 bases, and 10 bases separated the two germline ends. The CDR3 sequence: CASSSPGEQYF. The CDR3 nucleotides are TGTGCCAGCAGCTCTCCGGGGGAGCAGTACTTC.

The chain joins TRBV7-2 to TRBJ2-7; the match to TRBD1 covers 8 bases. Losses at the gene ends were 1 base for V and 3 bases for J; bases not matched to a gene: 5. Germline CDR1 SGHTA, CDR2 FQGNSA. This CDR3 has 15 residues. In DNA form, the CDR3 reads TGTGCCAGCAGCTTAGGGACAGGGCAGTTCTACGAGCAGTACTTC. This sequence encodes CASSLGTGQFYEQYF.